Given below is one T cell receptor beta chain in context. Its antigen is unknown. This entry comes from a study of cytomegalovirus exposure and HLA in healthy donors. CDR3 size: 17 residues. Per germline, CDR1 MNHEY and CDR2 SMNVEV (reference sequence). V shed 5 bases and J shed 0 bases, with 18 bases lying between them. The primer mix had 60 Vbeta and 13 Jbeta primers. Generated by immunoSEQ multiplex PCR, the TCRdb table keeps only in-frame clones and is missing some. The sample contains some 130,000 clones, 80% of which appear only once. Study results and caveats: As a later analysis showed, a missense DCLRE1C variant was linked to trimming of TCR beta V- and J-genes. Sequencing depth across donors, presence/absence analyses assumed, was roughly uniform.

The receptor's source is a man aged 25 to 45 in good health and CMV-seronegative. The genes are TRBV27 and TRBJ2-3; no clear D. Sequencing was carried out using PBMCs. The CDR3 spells CASSRRLEALSTDTQYF. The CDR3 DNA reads TGTGCCAGCAGTCGCCGACTGGAAGCCCTGAGCACAGATACGCAGTATTTT.